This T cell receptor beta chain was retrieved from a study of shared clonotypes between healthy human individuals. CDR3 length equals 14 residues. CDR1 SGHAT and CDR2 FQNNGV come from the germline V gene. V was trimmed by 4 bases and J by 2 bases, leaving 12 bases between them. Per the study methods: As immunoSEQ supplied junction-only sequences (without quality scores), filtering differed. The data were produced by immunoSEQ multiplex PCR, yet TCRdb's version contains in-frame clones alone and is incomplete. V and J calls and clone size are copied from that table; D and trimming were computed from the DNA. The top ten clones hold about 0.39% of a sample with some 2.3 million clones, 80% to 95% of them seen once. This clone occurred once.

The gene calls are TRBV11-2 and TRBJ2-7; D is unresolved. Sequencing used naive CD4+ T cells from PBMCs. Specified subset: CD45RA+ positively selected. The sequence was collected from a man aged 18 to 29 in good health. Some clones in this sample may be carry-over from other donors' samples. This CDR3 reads CASSYSFSPYEQYF. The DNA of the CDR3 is TGTGCCAGCAGCTACTCGTTTAGCCCCTACGAGCAGTACTTC.